The entry that follows covers one T cell receptor beta chain sequence. These data are taken from a study of blood T cell repertoires in COVID-19. Study as a whole: Specimens from acute and convalescent COVID-19 originated in the United States, Italy and Spain. Nucleic acid was either cDNA or gDNA, and it came from T cells, B-cell-depleted T cells, or PBMCs.

From germline, CDR1 is SGHRS and CDR2 YFSETQ. The CDR3 is 17 residues long. Trimming cost V 4 bases and J 7 bases, with 24 bases left between them. Original processing notes: Quantification of nucleated cells was approximated via reference gene primer amplification. Generated by immunoSEQ multiplex PCR, the TCRdb table keeps only in-frame clones and is missing some. V, J and clone size reflect that table, while D and trimming were determined from the DNA. This sample has 200,000 to 250,000 clones, with around 84% found just once. This receptor was obtained from a woman older than 75 with active or convalescent COVID-19. Sequenced material: peripheral blood. This chain links TRBV5-1 with TRBJ2-1, with a tentative D call TRBD2 (6 bases). The CDR3 region is CASSPTMSSGPLNEQFF. In DNA, the CDR3 is TGCGCCAGCAGCCCCACTATGTCAAGCGGGCCCTTGAATGAGCAGTTCTTC.